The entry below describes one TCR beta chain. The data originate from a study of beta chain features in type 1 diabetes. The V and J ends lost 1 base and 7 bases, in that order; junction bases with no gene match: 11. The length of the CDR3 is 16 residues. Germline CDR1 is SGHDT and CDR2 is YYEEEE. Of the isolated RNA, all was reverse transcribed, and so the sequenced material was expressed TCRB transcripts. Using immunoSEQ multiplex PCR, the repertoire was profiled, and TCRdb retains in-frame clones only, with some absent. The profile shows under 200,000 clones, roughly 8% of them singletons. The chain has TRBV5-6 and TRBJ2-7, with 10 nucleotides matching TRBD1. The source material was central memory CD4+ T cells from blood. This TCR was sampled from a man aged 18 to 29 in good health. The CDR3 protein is CASSLLGGQGRKEQYF. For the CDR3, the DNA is TGTGCCAGCAGCTTGTTAGGGGGACAGGGGAGGAAGGAGCAGTACTTC.